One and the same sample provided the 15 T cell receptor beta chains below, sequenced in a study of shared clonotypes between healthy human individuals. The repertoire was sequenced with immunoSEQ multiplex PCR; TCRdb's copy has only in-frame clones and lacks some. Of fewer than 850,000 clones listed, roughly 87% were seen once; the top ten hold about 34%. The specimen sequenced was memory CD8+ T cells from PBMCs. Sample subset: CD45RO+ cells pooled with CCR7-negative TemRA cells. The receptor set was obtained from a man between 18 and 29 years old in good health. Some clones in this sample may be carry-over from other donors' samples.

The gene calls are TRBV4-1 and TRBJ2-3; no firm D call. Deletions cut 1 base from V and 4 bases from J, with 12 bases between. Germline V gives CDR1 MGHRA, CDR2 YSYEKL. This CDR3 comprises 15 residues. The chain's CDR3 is CASSQVFPGPDTQYF. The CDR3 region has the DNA TGCGCCAGCAGCCAAGTCTTCCCCGGCCCAGATACGCAGTATTTT.

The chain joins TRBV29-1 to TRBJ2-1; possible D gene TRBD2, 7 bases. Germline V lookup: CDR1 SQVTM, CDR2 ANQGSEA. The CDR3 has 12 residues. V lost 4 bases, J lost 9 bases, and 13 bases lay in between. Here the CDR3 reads CSVVSGGGEQFF. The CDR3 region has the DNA TGCAGCGTTGTTTCGGGGGGCGGTGAGCAGTTCTTC.

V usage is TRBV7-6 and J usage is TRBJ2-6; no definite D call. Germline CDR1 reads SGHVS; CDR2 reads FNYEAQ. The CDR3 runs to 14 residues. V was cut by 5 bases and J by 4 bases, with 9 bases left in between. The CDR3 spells CASSMGSGANVLTF. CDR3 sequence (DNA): TGTGCCAGCAGCATGGGCTCGGGGGCCAACGTCCTGACTTTC.

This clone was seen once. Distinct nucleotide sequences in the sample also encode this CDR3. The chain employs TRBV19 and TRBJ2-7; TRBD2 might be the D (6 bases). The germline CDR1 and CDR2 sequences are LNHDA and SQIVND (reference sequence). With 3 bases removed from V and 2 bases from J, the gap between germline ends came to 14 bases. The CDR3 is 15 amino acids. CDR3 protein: CASSIGSGSPYEQYF. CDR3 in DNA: TGTGCCAGTAGTATCGGTAGCGGTTCTCCCTACGAGCAGTACTTC.

CDR3 DNA sequence: TGTGCCAGCAGCTTACTGGCAGTACTACCAGTCCCCGAGCAGTACTTC. Protein: CASSLLAVLPVPEQYF. The chain couples TRBV7-9 to TRBJ2-7; no definite D call. The germline CDR1 and CDR2 sequences are SEHNR and FQNEAQ (reference sequence). The V and J ends lost 2 bases and 6 bases respectively, with 20 bases between them. The CDR3 has 16 residues.

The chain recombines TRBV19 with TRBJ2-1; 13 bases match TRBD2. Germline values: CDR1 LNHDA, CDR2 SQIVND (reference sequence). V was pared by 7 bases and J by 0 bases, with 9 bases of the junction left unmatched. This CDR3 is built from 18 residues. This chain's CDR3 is CASTGTSGALSSYNEQFF. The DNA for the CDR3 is TGTGCCAGTACTGGGACTAGCGGGGCCCTGAGCTCCTACAATGAGCAGTTCTTC.

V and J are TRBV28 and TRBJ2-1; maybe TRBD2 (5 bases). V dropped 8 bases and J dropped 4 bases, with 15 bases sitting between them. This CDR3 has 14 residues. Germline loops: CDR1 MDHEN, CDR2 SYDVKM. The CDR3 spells CASRELLIYNEQFF. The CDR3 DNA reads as TGTGCCAGCCGGGAACTCCTGATTTACAATGAGCAGTTCTTC.

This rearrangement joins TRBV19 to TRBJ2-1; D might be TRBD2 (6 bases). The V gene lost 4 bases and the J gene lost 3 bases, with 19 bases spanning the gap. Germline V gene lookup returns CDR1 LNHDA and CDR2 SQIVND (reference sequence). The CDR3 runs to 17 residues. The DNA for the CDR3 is TGTGCCAGTAGTACTCCCCTAGGCGGGACGGTCTACAATGAGCAGTTCTTC. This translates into CASSTPLGGTVYNEQFF. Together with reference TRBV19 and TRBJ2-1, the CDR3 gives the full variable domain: DGGITQSPKYLFRKEGQNVTLSCEQNLNHDAMYWYRQDPGQGLRLIYYSQIVNDFQKGDIAEGYSVSREKKESFPLTVTSAQKNPTAFYLCASSTPLGGTVYNEQFFGPGTRLTVL.

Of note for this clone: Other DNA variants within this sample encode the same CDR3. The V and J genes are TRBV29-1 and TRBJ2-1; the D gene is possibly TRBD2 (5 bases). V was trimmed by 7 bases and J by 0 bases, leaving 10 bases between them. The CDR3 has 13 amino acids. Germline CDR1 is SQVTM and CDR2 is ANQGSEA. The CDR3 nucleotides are TGCAGCGCACGAGGAGGCTCCTACAATGAGCAGTTCTTC. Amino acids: CSARGGSYNEQFF.

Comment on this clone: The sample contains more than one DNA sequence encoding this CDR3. The CDR3 region is CASSLSGSSYEQYF. Written as DNA, the CDR3 is TGTGCCAGCAGTTTATCCGGGAGCTCCTACGAGCAGTACTTC. This chain links TRBV27 with TRBJ2-7; D is perhaps TRBD2 (6 bases). The CDR3 contains 14 residues. V was shortened by 0 bases and J by 0 bases, with 6 bases between the two germline ends. Germline V gene data show CDR1 as MNHEY and CDR2 as SMNVEV (reference sequence).

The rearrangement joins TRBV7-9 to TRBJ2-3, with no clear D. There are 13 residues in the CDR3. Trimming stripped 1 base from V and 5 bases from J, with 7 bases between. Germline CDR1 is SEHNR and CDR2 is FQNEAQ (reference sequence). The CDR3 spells CASSLVGRDTQYF. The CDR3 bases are TGTGCCAGCAGCTTAGTTGGCCGAGATACGCAGTATTTT.

CDR3 region: CASRRSWDSYNEQFF. CDR3 sequence (DNA): TGTGCCAGCAGACGTAGCTGGGACTCCTACAATGAGCAGTTCTTC. The V call is TRBV28, the J call TRBJ2-1; D unresolved. This CDR3 region has 15 residues. The V end lost 6 bases, the J end lost 0 bases, and 12 bases lay between the germline ends. In germline, CDR1 is MDHEN, CDR2 SYDVKM.

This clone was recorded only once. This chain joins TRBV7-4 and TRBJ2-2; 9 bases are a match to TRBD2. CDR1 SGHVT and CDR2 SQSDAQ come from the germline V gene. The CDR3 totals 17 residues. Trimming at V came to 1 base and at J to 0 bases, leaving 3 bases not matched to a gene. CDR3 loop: CASSLVPSGTNTGELFF. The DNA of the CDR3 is TGTGCCAGCAGCTTAGTCCCTAGCGGGACGAACACCGGGGAGCTGTTTTTT.

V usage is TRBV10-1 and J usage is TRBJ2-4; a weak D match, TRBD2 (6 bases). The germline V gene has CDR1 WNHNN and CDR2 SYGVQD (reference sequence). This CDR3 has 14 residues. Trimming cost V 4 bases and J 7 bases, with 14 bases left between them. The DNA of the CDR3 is TGCGCCAGCAGTGGGCAGGGACTTATGAACATTCAGTACTTC. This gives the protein CASSGQGLMNIQYF.

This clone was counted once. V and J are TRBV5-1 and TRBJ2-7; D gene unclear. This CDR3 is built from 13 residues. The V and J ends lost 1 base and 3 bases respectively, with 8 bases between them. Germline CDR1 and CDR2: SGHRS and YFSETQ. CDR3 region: CASSLTVLYEQYF. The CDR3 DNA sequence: TGCGCCAGCAGCTTGACAGTACTCTACGAGCAGTACTTC.